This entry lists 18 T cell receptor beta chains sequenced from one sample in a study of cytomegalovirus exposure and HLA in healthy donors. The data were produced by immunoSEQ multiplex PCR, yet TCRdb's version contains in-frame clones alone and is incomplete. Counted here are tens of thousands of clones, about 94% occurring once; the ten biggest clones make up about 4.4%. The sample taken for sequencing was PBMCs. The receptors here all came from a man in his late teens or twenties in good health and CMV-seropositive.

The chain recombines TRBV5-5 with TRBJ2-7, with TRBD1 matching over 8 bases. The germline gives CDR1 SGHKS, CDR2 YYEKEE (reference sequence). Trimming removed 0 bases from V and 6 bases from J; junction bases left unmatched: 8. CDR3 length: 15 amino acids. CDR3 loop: CASSLAWDRLSEQYF. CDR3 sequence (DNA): TGTGCCAGCAGCTTGGCCTGGGACAGGCTAAGCGAGCAGTACTTC.

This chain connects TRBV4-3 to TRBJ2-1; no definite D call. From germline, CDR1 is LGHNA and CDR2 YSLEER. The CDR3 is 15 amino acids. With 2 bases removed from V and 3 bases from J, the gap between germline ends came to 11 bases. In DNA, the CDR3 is TGCGCCAGCAGCCAAAGCCCCATAAGCTACAATGAGCAGTTCTTC. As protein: CASSQSPISYNEQFF.

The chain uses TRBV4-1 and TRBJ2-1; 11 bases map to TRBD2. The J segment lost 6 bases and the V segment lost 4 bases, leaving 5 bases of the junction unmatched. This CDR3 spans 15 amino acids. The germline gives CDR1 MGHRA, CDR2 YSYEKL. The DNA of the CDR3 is TGCGCCAGCAGCCTTAGACTAGCGGGACTCAATGAGCAGTTCTTC. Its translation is CASSLRLAGLNEQFF.

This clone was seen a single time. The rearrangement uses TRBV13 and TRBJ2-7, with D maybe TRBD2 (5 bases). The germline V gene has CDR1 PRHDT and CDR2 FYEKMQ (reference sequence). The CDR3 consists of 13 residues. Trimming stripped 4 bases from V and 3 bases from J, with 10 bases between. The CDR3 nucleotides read TGTGCCAGCAGCTCTGGGGAGAACTACGAGCAGTACTTC. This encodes CASSSGENYEQYF.

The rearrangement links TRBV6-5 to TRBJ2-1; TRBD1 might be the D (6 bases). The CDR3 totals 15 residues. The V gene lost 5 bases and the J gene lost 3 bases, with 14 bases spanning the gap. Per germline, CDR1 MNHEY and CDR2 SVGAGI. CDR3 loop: CASSTTGTNYNEQFF. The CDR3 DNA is TGTGCCAGCAGTACAACCGGGACAAACTACAATGAGCAGTTCTTC.

The CDR3 spells CASNTGTGGENQPQHF. The CDR3 DNA is TGTGCCAGCAACACCGGGACAGGGGGTGAAAATCAGCCCCAGCATTTT. The rearrangement uses TRBV7-9 and TRBJ1-5; 11 positions agree with TRBD1. CDR1 is SEHNR and CDR2 is FQNEAQ in the germline V gene (reference sequence). V was pared by 7 bases and J by 4 bases, with 9 bases of the junction left unmatched. The CDR3 extends over 16 amino acids.

The CDR3 here is CASSPFGLGFYEQYF. CDR3 nucleotides: TGTGCCAGTAGTCCGTTTGGACTAGGATTCTACGAGCAGTACTTC. This chain connects TRBV19 to TRBJ2-7; 7 bases align to TRBD2. CDR1 is LNHDA and CDR2 is SQIVND in the germline V gene (reference sequence). The V gene end was trimmed by 5 bases and the J gene end by 3 bases; junction bases not matched to a gene: 10. The CDR3 has 15 residues.

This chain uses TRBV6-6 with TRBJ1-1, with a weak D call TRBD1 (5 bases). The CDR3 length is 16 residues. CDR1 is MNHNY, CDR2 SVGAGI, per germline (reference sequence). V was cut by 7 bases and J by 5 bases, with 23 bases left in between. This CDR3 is CASTSKRGSERTEAFF. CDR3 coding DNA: TGTGCCAGCACATCAAAGCGGGGGTCCGAGAGGACTGAAGCTTTCTTT.

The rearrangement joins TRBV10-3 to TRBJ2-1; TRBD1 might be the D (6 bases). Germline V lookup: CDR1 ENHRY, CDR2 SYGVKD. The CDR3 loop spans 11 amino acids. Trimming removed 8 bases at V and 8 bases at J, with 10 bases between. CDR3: CAISSGDEQFF. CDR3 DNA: TGTGCCATCTCCTCAGGGGATGAGCAGTTCTTC.

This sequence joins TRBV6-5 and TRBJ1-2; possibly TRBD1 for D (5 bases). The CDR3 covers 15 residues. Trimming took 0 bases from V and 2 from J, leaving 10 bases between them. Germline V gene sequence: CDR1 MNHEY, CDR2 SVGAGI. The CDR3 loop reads CASSYSSGANYGYTF. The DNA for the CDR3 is TGTGCCAGCAGTTACTCGAGTGGGGCGAACTATGGCTACACCTTC.

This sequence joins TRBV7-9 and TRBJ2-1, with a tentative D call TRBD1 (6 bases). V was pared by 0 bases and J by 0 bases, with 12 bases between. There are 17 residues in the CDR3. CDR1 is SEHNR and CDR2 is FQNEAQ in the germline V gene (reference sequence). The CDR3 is CASSLARGQRSYNEQFF. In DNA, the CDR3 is TGTGCCAGCAGCTTAGCGAGAGGACAGCGCTCCTACAATGAGCAGTTCTTC.

CDR3 protein: CASSLAQKETQYF. The CDR3 bases are TGTGCCAGCAGCTTAGCACAGAAAGAGACCCAGTACTTC. This chain links TRBV5-4 with TRBJ2-5; no definite D call. The V end lost 2 bases, the J end lost 3 bases, and 8 bases lay between the germline ends. The CDR3 spans 13 residues. CDR1 SGHNT and CDR2 YYREEE come from the germline V gene (reference sequence).

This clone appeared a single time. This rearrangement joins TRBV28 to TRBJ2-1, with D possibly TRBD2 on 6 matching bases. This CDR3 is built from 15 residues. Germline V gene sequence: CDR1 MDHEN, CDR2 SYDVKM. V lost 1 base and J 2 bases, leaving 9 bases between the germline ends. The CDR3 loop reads CASSLSGVAYNEQFF. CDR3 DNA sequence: TGTGCCAGCAGTTTATCGGGAGTCGCCTACAATGAGCAGTTCTTC. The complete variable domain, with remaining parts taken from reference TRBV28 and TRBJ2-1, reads DVKVTQSSRYLVKRTGEKVFLECVQDMDHENMFWYRQDPGLGLRLIYFSYDVKMKEKGDIPEGYSVSREKKERFSLILESASTNQTSMYLCASSLSGVAYNEQFFGPGTRLTVL.

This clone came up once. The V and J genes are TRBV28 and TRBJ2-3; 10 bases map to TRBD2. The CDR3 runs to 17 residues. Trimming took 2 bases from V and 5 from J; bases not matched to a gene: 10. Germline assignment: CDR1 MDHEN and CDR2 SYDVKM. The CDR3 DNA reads TGTGCCAGCAGTTTAAGTACTAGCGGGACAATTATAGATACGCAGTATTTT. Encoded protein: CASSLSTSGTIIDTQYF.

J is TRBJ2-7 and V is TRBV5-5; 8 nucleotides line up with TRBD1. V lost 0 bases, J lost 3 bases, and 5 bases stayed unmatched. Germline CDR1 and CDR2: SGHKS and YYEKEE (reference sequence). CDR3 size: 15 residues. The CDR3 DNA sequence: TGTGCCAGCAGCTTGGATGCCGGACAGGGCTACGAGCAGTACTTC. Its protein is CASSLDAGQGYEQYF.

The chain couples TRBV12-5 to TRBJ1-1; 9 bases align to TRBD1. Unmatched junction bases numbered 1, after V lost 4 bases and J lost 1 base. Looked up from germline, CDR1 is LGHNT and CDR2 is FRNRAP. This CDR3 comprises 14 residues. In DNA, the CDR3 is TGTGCTAGTGGTTCGGGACAGGGGAACACTGAAGCTTTCTTT. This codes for CASGSGQGNTEAFF.

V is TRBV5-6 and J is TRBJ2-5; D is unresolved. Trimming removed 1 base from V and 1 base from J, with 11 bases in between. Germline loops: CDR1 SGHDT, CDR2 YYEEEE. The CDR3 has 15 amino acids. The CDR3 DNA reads TGTGCCAGCAGCTTGTACAAGAATTTCCAAGAGACCCAGTACTTC. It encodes CASSLYKNFQETQYF. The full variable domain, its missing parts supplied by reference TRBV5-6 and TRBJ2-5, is DAGVTQSPTHLIKTRGQQVTLRCSPKSGHDTVSWYQQALGQGPQFIFQYYEEEERQRGNFPDRFSGHQFPNYSSELNVNALLLGDSALYLCASSLYKNFQETQYFGPGTRLLVL.

The DNA of the CDR3 is TGTGCCAGCAGTTTTACCCATGTGCGGCTGAGAGGAGCATTATCCTACAATGAGCAGTTCTTC. Protein: CASSFTHVRLRGALSYNEQFF. The genes are TRBV28 and TRBJ2-1; the D is unclear. Trimming shortened V by 3 bases and J by 1 base, and 28 bases separated the two germline ends. This CDR3 has 21 amino acids. The V gene's germline CDR1 is MDHEN and CDR2 SYDVKM.